This is a list of T cell receptor beta chains from one sample in a study of PD-L1 blockade in urothelial cancer. Profiled with immunoSEQ multiplex PCR; TCRdb holds only in-frame clones, not every one. The sample lists about 87,000 clones, 84% occurring once. Specimen: PBMCs, collected around atezolizumab (anti-PD-L1) treatment. The receptors derive from a man aged 60 to 69 with urothelial cancer. Each CDR3 is given with its conserved first and last residue. Fields, in order: CDR3 DNA, CDR3 protein, clone size, D gene, J gene, V gene. D genes are given only for firm matches. Rows may omit the clone size; those that give it use once, few, many or a size class.

TGTGCCATCAGTGAGGGAGGAAGTTCAGATACGCAGTATTTT,CAISEGGSSDTQYF,-,-,TRBJ2-3,TRBV10-3
TGTGCCATCAGTCAGGGGGCAGGGGAAAAACTGTTTTTT,CAISQGAGEKLFF,-,TRBD1,TRBJ1-4,TRBV10-3
TGTGCCAGCAGCCTTAGCGGGAGGGCCCCGGGGCAGTTCTTC,CASSLSGRAPGQFF,few,TRBD2,TRBJ2-1,TRBV5-6
TGTGCCAGCAGTTACTCCCGGGATGGTCAGAGGTACTTC,CASSYSRDGQRYF,-,-,TRBJ2-5,TRBV6-6
TGTGCCAGCTCATCCCAGGGTTCTGGCTACACCTTC,CASSSQGSGYTF,medium-sized,-,TRBJ1-2,TRBV18
TGTGCCAGCACTCTCGACAGGGTCAGCTATGGCTACACCTTC,CASTLDRVSYGYTF,-,TRBD1,TRBJ1-2,TRBV7-2
TGCAGCGGGACAAGGGGCTACGAGCAGTACTTC,CSGTRGYEQYF,-,-,TRBJ2-7,TRBV29-1
TGTGCCAGCAGCGGGCAGGGGCAAACTAATGAAAAACTGTTTTTT,CASSGQGQTNEKLFF,-,-,TRBJ1-4,TRBV2
TGCGCCAGCAGTGAGTCGGGGGGACAGGGGGCACCGTACGAGCAGTACTTC,CASSESGGQGAPYEQYF,few,TRBD1,TRBJ2-7,TRBV10-1
TGTGCCTGGAGTGTGTACAGGGCAACGGGCGAGCAGTACTTC,CAWSVYRATGEQYF,-,-,TRBJ2-7,TRBV30
TGTGCCAGCAGCCCTGGACTAGCGGGAGGAACGCAGACCCAGTACTTC,CASSPGLAGGTQTQYF,once,TRBD2,TRBJ2-5,TRBV7-2
TGCAGCGTTGTGGGGGGGCCTTGGCCTACGCAGTATTTT,CSVVGGPWPTQYF,-,-,TRBJ2-3,TRBV29-1
TGCGCCAGCAGCAGGGGGACAGGGGTTTCCTACGAGCAGTACTTC,CASSRGTGVSYEQYF,-,TRBD1,TRBJ2-7,TRBV5-1
TGTGCCAGTAGTATAGGACTAGCGGGGGGCCCAGATACGCAGTATTTT,CASSIGLAGGPDTQYF,-,TRBD2,TRBJ2-3,TRBV19
TGTGCCAGCAGCTCCGGAGCGGGCCTGGCGGAGACCCAGTACTTC,CASSSGAGLAETQYF,-,-,TRBJ2-5,TRBV11-3
TGTGCCAGCAGCTTAGGCCGGGAGAACACTGAAGCTTTCTTT,CASSLGRENTEAFF,-,-,TRBJ1-1,TRBV11-2
TGTGCCAGCAGGTCTACCGGCAGGGTCCGTCAGCCCCAGCATTTT,CASRSTGRVRQPQHF,-,-,TRBJ1-5,TRBV28
TGCGCCAGCAGCCAAGGGGGGGGGTACACAGATACGCAGTATTTT,CASSQGGGYTDTQYF,-,TRBD2,TRBJ2-3,TRBV4-3
TGTGCCAGCAGTTACGGGCTACCTAGCACAGATACGCAGTATTTT,CASSYGLPSTDTQYF,-,-,TRBJ2-3,TRBV6-5
TGTGCCAGCAGTCAAAACTACGAGCAGTACTTC,CASSQNYEQYF,-,-,TRBJ2-7,TRBV6-6
TGTGCCAGCAGCTTGAGAGGGGGCAAAACCGGGGAGCTGTTTTTT,CASSLRGGKTGELFF,-,TRBD1,TRBJ2-2,TRBV11-1
TGTGCCAGTAGTACGGACAGGACGTACACTGAAGCTTTCTTT,CASSTDRTYTEAFF,-,TRBD1,TRBJ1-1,TRBV19
TGTGCCTGGAGTACAATCGCTAATCAGCCCCAGCATTTT,CAWSTIANQPQHF,few,-,TRBJ1-5,TRBV30
TGTGCCAGCAGCTCACGACAGAATGGCTACACCTTC,CASSSRQNGYTF,once,-,TRBJ1-2,TRBV7-2
TGTGCCAGCAGCTTGGAGCAGGGCTACGAGCAGTACTTC,CASSLEQGYEQYF,-,-,TRBJ2-7,TRBV5-6
TGTGCCACTCGAGGGTCTTACTCCTACAATGAGCAGTTCTTC,CATRGSYSYNEQFF,-,-,TRBJ2-1,TRBV7-9
TGTGCCAGCAACGTCGGGACTAGCGGGTGGGGGACAGATACGCAGTATTTT,CASNVGTSGWGTDTQYF,-,TRBD2,TRBJ2-3,TRBV2
TGTGCCAGCAAGGCTAGCGGAAACGAAGGGACCCAGTACTTC,CASKASGNEGTQYF,-,TRBD2,TRBJ2-5,TRBV6-6
TGTGCCAGTAGTATAGCATCCGGGTCTCAGCCCCAGCATTTT,CASSIASGSQPQHF,-,-,TRBJ1-5,TRBV19
TGTGCCAGCAGCTCCCCCGCCCCGGGTCAGCCCCAGCATTTT,CASSSPAPGQPQHF,-,-,TRBJ1-5,TRBV28
TGTGCCAGCAGGCAGGGGGGAATAAACAATGAGCAGTTCTTC,CASRQGGINNEQFF,once,-,TRBJ2-1,TRBV6-5
TGTGCCAGCAAGAGGACTAGCGGGAGTGGGGTGGAGACCCAGTACTTC,CASKRTSGSGVETQYF,-,TRBD2,TRBJ2-5,TRBV2
TGTGCCAGCAGTTTTTTACAGAACACTGAAGCTTTCTTT,CASSFLQNTEAFF,-,-,TRBJ1-1,TRBV27
TGTGCCAGCAGCCCCGGACAGGGTGAAGCTTTCTTT,CASSPGQGEAFF,-,TRBD1,TRBJ1-1,TRBV11-2
TGTGCCAGCAAAATCGCAAGCGTGAACACTGAAGCTTTCTTT,CASKIASVNTEAFF,-,-,TRBJ1-1,TRBV6-5
TGTGCCAGCAGCTTAATTTATAGGGACAGCAACACCGGGGAGCTGTTTTTT,CASSLIYRDSNTGELFF,-,TRBD1,TRBJ2-2,TRBV7-6
TGCGCCAGCAGCTTGGGGGGCCGTGGGGCAGGCAATCAGCCCCAGCATTTT,CASSLGGRGAGNQPQHF,-,-,TRBJ1-5,TRBV5-1
TGTGCCTGGAGTGTACTTACGAGGGGGTCAGGCTACACCTTC,CAWSVLTRGSGYTF,-,-,TRBJ1-2,TRBV30
TGCAGCGTTGAAGATTTCTTCATAGCGGGAGGCGGCAATGAGCAGTTCTTC,CSVEDFFIAGGGNEQFF,-,TRBD2,TRBJ2-1,TRBV29-1
TGCGCCAGCAGCTTGTTGGGACAGGGAGCACCAGGGGAAGCTTTCTTT,CASSLLGQGAPGEAFF,-,TRBD1,TRBJ1-1,TRBV5-1
TGTGCCAGCATCCAATCCGGGACAGCCTACGAGCAGTACTTC,CASIQSGTAYEQYF,-,TRBD1,TRBJ2-7,TRBV28
TGTGCCAGCAGCTTAGAAGTTGGAGGTGAAGGCTACACCTTC,CASSLEVGGEGYTF,-,-,TRBJ1-2,TRBV7-9
TGTGCCATCAGTGTGGGACTAGCGGCCACCTACGAGCAGTACTTC,CAISVGLAATYEQYF,-,TRBD2,TRBJ2-7,TRBV10-3
TGTGCCAGCTCACCACCGGGGACAGCAGCAACTAATGAAAAACTGTTTTTT,CASSPPGTAATNEKLFF,-,TRBD1,TRBJ1-4,TRBV18
TGTGCCAGCAGCGACAGGTTGGTTCTGACTGAAGCTTTCTTT,CASSDRLVLTEAFF,few,-,TRBJ1-1,TRBV6-1
TGCGCCAGCAGCCAAGAGCTAGCGGGAGGAAATACGAATGAGCAGTTCTTC,CASSQELAGGNTNEQFF,-,TRBD2,TRBJ2-1,TRBV4-3
TGTGCCAGTAGTGTCGGGACAGCCTTGGGCTACACCTTC,CASSVGTALGYTF,-,TRBD1,TRBJ1-2,TRBV19
TGTGCCAGCAGCCCAGCGGGGGGAACCTACGAGCAGTACTTC,CASSPAGGTYEQYF,-,TRBD2,TRBJ2-7,TRBV2
TGTGCCAGCAGTTCCCGAGGTAGCGGGTCCTACTACGAGCAGTACTTC,CASSSRGSGSYYEQYF,once,TRBD2,TRBJ2-7,TRBV28
TGTGCCAGCAGTGAAGTAGGGACATACTTC,CASSEVGTYF,once,-,TRBJ2-7,TRBV25-1
TGCGCCAGCAGTTTCGATAAGTCGGGGTTTCGATATGGCTACACCTTC,CASSFDKSGFRYGYTF,-,-,TRBJ1-2,TRBV10-2
TGTGCCAGCAGCCCGGACAGGGAAGGAGAAAAACTGTTTTTT,CASSPDREGEKLFF,-,TRBD1,TRBJ1-4,TRBV5-4
TGTGCCAGCAGCTGGGGGGATTCGGGAAACACCATATATTTT,CASSWGDSGNTIYF,-,-,TRBJ1-3,TRBV5-6
TGCGCCAGTGCCGGGACAGGGAGTAGGGAGACCCAGTACTTC,CASAGTGSRETQYF,-,TRBD1,TRBJ2-5,TRBV5-1
TGTGCTAGTGGTTTGGTCCCGGATACGCAGTATTTT,CASGLVPDTQYF,-,-,TRBJ2-3,TRBV12-5
TGTGCCAGCAGCCCGGGTCGTAGCAATCAGCCCCAGCATTTT,CASSPGRSNQPQHF,-,-,TRBJ1-5,TRBV7-8
TGTGCCAGCAGTGACCTTGGGACAGGGGGAGTCGGGGAGCTGTTTTTT,CASSDLGTGGVGELFF,few,TRBD1,TRBJ2-2,TRBV6-1
TGCGCCAGCAGCGTCACAGGGGCGGCTAATGAAAAACTGTTTTTT,CASSVTGAANEKLFF,-,TRBD1,TRBJ1-4,TRBV5-1
TGTGCCAGCAGCCTAAAGCTGGGACAGGTCCACGAGCAGTACTTC,CASSLKLGQVHEQYF,-,TRBD1,TRBJ2-7,TRBV6-1